The 9 T cell receptor beta chains below were found in one sample sequenced in a study of blood T cell repertoires in COVID-19 (dated by TCRdb to about 2020). Library preparation used the immunoSEQ multiplex PCR assay. Drawn from immuneACCESS, this table holds only the in-frame rearrangements with V and J called that TCRdb kept. Clones are partly lost; checked studies trace under half to an unresolved V gene and leave the rest unexplained. The sample records about 200,000 clones, about 79% of which are singletons. More than 9% of the sample lies in the top ten. Sequencing input: peripheral blood. These receptors originate from a man aged 50-59 years with active or convalescent COVID-19.

The rearrangement uses TRBV18 and TRBJ1-2; the match to TRBD1 covers 7 bases. Germline loops: CDR1 KGHSH, CDR2 LQKENI. V trimming: 3 bases; J trimming: 4 bases; junction bases outside the gene matches: 11. The CDR3 loop spans 16 amino acids. CDR3 DNA sequence: TGTGCCAGCTCACCGCTTGGACAGGCTCAGGCCTATGGCTACACCTTC. Protein: CASSPLGQAQAYGYTF.

The chain recombines TRBV21-1 with TRBJ2-1; the D call of TRBD2 is as the table states it, not checked on the DNA. TRBV21-1 counts as a pseudogene. CDR3 length: 18 amino acids. In DNA form, the CDR3 reads TGTGCCAGCAGCAACCTAGCCATCGAGAGGAGCTCCTACAATGAGCAGTTCTTC. This sequence encodes CASSNLAIERSSYNEQFF.

The chain carries TRBV5-4 and TRBJ1-6, with D possibly matching TRBD1 (5 bases). The CDR3 is 12 amino acids. Germline lookup yields CDR1 SGHNT and CDR2 YYREEE (reference sequence). Trimming pared 3 bases from V and 10 bases from J, leaving 8 bases between. CDR3 protein: CASSWGESPLHF. The CDR3 bases are TGTGCCAGCAGCTGGGGGGAGTCACCCCTCCACTTT.

V and J are TRBV2 and TRBJ2-6, with 7 bases lining up with TRBD1. This CDR3 has 19 residues. V was pared by 7 bases and J by 0 bases, with 15 bases of the junction left unmatched. Germline V CDR1 and CDR2: SNHLY, FYNNEI. The CDR3 region is CASTPRTGPSSSGANVLTF. The CDR3 nucleotides read TGTGCCAGCACCCCAAGGACAGGCCCGTCGAGCTCTGGGGCCAACGTCCTGACTTTC.

V is TRBV7-3 and J is TRBJ1-1; the match to TRBD1 covers 7 bases. This CDR3 is 14 amino acids long. In germline, CDR1 is SGHTA, CDR2 FQGTGA. The ends lost 4 bases at V and 3 bases at J; junction bases unmatched: 5. This chain's CDR3 is CASSYQGGDTEAFF. The CDR3 DNA reads as TGTGCCAGCAGCTACCAGGGGGGCGACACTGAAGCTTTCTTT. Full variable domain (outside the CDR3, taken from reference TRBV7-3 and TRBJ1-1): GAGVSQTPSNKVTEKGKYVELRCDPISGHTALYWYRQSLGQGPEFLIYFQGTGAADDSGLPNDRFFAVRPEGSVSTLKIQRTERGDSAVYLCASSYQGGDTEAFFGQGTRLTVV.

This clone was picked up many times. The chain employs TRBV5-1 and TRBJ1-1, with D possibly TRBD1 on 6 matching bases. Germline V gene sequence: CDR1 SGHRS, CDR2 YFSETQ. V gave up 5 bases and J gave up 0 bases, with 11 bases separating them. CDR3 length: 14 residues. CDR3 region: CASSTDRMNTEAFF. The CDR3 DNA is TGCGCCAGCAGTACCGACAGGATGAACACTGAAGCTTTCTTT.

The V and J genes are TRBV5-6 and TRBJ2-7; tentatively, D is TRBD2 (5 bases). V was shortened by 4 bases and J by 3 bases, with 11 bases between the two germline ends. The CDR3 has 13 residues. Germline CDR1 SGHDT, CDR2 YYEEEE. CDR3 DNA: TGTGCCAGCAGCCAAGCCGGGGTCTACGAGCAGTACGTC. Translated: CASSQAGVYEQYV.

The chain links TRBV5-1 to TRBJ2-5; 7 bases line up with TRBD2. Trimming cost V 0 bases and J 4 bases; bases outside gene matches: 6. The CDR3 spans 15 residues. Germline-derived CDR1 and CDR2 are SGHRS and YFSETQ. The CDR3 loop is CASSLGAGDGETQYF. CDR3 nucleotides: TGCGCCAGCAGCTTGGGTGCGGGAGATGGAGAGACCCAGTACTTC.

This chain links TRBV10-3 with TRBJ2-3; the D is unclear. The CDR3 runs 17 residues. Between the trimmed V and J ends, which lost 2 bases and 2 bases, there was a span of 17 bases. The germline CDR1 and CDR2 sequences are ENHRY and SYGVKD. Written as DNA, the CDR3 is TGTGCCATCAGTGAGATGTCCGTGAGATTAGACACAGATACGCAGTATTTT. Translating it yields CAISEMSVRLDTDTQYF.